A single sample gave rise to the 2 T cell receptor beta chains below, sequenced in a study of OX40 agonist ivuxolimab in advanced cancers. Profiling relied on immunoSEQ multiplex PCR, and the TCRdb table lists in-frame clones only, not all of them. This repertoire shows 95,000 to 100,000 clones, 85% to 95% found once; its top ten account for around 0.3%. This sample comprised CD4+ or CD8+ T cells sorted from blood, obtained in a trial of the OX40 agonist ivuxolimab. The receptors were sampled from an adult with an advanced solid tumor such as melanoma, head and neck, liver or kidney cancer.

V gene TRBV5-1 combines with J gene TRBJ2-3; TRBD2 matches 7 bases. The V gene's germline CDR1 is SGHRS and CDR2 YFSETQ. This CDR3 is built from 16 residues. J was trimmed by 2 bases and V by 2 bases; bases with no gene match: 8. CDR3 bases: TGCGCCAGCAGCTTCGACGCGGGAGAAAACACAGATACGCAGTATTTT. Protein: CASSFDAGENTDTQYF.

The chain links TRBV10-1 to TRBJ2-3; 7 bases are a match to TRBD2. The V gene's germline CDR1 is WNHNN and CDR2 SYGVQD (reference sequence). CDR3 length equals 13 residues. V trimming: 2 bases; J trimming: 9 bases; junction bases outside the gene matches: 5. CDR3 nucleotides: TGCGCCAGCAGTGAGCCCCAGCGGGACACGCAGTATTTT. Residues: CASSEPQRDTQYF.